This T cell receptor beta chain comes out of a study of siplizumab effects on memory and regulatory T cells. Study outcomes and limitations: Siplizumab caused a significant drop in alloreactive sequences traceable to unstimulated CD4+ memory cells. Siplizumab gave mappable alloreactive CD4+ clones an average Treg-derived fraction of 68.8%, against around 30% in controls.

This clone was observed once. No antigen is known for it. The repertoire was sequenced with immunoSEQ multiplex PCR; TCRdb's copy has only in-frame clones and lacks some. Of 110,000 or so clones listed, 90% to 95% were seen once; the top ten hold 0.32%. Material for sequencing was CD4+ T cells sorted from blood. The TCR comes from a human donor in good health.

CDR3 amino acids: CASSPQGGYTDTQYF. In DNA form, the CDR3 reads TGTGCCAGCAGCCCCCAGGGGGGTTACACAGATACGCAGTATTTT. The chain is built from TRBV7-9 and TRBJ2-3; perhaps TRBD1 as D (7 bases). V lost 5 bases and J 2 bases, leaving 14 bases between the germline ends. CDR3 size: 15 residues. Per germline, CDR1 SEHNR and CDR2 FQNEAQ (reference sequence).